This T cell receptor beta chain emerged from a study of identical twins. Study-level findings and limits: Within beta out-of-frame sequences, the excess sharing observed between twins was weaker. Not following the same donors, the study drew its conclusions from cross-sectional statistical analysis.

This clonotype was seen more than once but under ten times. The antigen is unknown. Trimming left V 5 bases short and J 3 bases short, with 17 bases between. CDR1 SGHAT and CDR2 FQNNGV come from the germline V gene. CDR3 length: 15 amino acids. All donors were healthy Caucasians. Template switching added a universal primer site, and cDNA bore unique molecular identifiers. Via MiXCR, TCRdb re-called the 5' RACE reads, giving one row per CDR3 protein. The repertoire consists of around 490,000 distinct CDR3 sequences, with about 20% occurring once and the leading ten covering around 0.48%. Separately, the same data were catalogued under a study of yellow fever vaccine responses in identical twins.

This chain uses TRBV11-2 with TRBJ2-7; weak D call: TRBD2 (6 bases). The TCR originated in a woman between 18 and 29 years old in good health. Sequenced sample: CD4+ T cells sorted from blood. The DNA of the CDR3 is TGTGCCAGCAGCCCGGTGGGGGTCGGGAGCTACGAGCAGTACTTC. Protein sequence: CASSPVGVGSYEQYF. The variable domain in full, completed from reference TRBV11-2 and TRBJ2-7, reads EAGVAQSPRYKIIEKRQSVAFWCNPISGHATLYWYQQILGQGPKLLIQFQNNGVVDDSQLPKDRFSAERLKGVDSTLKIQPAKLEDSAVYLCASSPVGVGSYEQYFGPGTRLTVT.